These 3 T cell receptor beta chains originate from one sample sequenced in a study of cytomegalovirus exposure and HLA in healthy donors. Primers included in the PCR were 60 Vbeta and 13 Jbeta primers. Generated by immunoSEQ multiplex PCR, the TCRdb table keeps only in-frame clones and is missing some. Here the sample spans approximately 110,000 clones, 70% to 80% being singletons. The sequenced sample consisted of PBMCs. These receptors originate from a woman in her thirties or forties in good health and CMV-seronegative.

The chain has TRBV6-5 and TRBJ1-5; 8 nucleotides match TRBD1. V was pared by 6 bases and J by 4 bases, with 8 bases of the junction left unmatched. CDR3 length: 15 amino acids. Germline V gene sequence: CDR1 MNHEY, CDR2 SVGAGI. The DNA for the CDR3 is TGTGCCAGCAGCGACAGGGGCGGGTGGAATCAGCCCCAGCATTTT. This sequence encodes CASSDRGGWNQPQHF.

This clone was seen a handful of times. The chain uses TRBV27 and TRBJ2-3; TRBD2 matches at 11 bases. Germline loops: CDR1 MNHEY, CDR2 SMNVEV (reference sequence). CDR3 length: 17 amino acids. The J segment lost 5 bases and the V segment lost 2 bases, leaving 9 bases of the junction unmatched. The CDR3, as DNA: TGTGCCAGCAGTTTAATTAGCGGGGGGGCTCAGAGAGATACGCAGTATTTT. Translated, it gives CASSLISGGAQRDTQYF.

Turning to this clone: Mismatch with germline at one junction end may stem from a read error. The gene calls are TRBV2 and TRBJ1-5, with 7 bases identical to TRBD1. Germline CDR1 SNHLY, CDR2 FYNNEI. The CDR3 extends over 15 amino acids. The CDR3 sequence: CASSQATGTNQPQHF. The CDR3 region has the DNA TGTGCCAGCAGTCAAGCGACAGGGACCAATCAGCCCCAGCATTTT.